Sequencing of this T cell receptor (beta chain) was carried out in a study of beta chain features in type 1 diabetes. Broader study findings: All four CD4+ subsets of Type 1 diabetes patients contained TCRB CDR3s that were moderately but significantly shorter. No resolution was reached here on whether HLA type influences TCRB rearrangement. Type 1 diabetes patients showed fewer insertions and more deletions at VDJ junctions. Short templates might get an advantage during PCR, and this would be equal in patients and controls.

Turning to this clone: Its antigen is unidentified.

Investigators reverse transcribed all isolated RNA, so they sequenced expressed TCRB transcripts. It was found that naive, central memory and regulatory T cell samples averaged roughly 3.6 million reads. Using immunoSEQ multiplex PCR, the repertoire was profiled, and TCRdb retains in-frame clones only, with some absent. The top ten clones hold 0.095% to 0.15% of a sample with 500,000 to 800,000 clones, over 10% of them seen once. The TCR was taken from a man younger than 45 with type 1 diabetes. Specimen: naive CD4+ T cells from blood.

The chain's CDR3 is CASSPTFLGGTGELFF. CDR3 bases: TGTGCCAGCAGCCCCACCTTCTTGGGGGGCACCGGGGAGCTGTTTTTT. The gene calls are TRBV7-3 and TRBJ2-2; possible D gene TRBD2, 6 bases. The CDR3 is made up of 16 amino acids. The V end lost 5 bases, the J end lost 4 bases, and 17 bases lay between the germline ends. Germline V gene sequence: CDR1 SGHTA, CDR2 FQGTGA. Combining the CDR3 with reference TRBV7-3 and TRBJ2-2 gives the whole variable domain GAGVSQTPSNKVTEKGKYVELRCDPISGHTALYWYRQSLGQGPEFLIYFQGTGAADDSGLPNDRFFAVRPEGSVSTLKIQRTERGDSAVYLCASSPTFLGGTGELFFGEGSRLTVL.